The 5 T cell receptor beta chains below were found in one sample sequenced in a study of cytomegalovirus exposure and HLA in healthy donors. Only in-frame clones appear in the TCRdb table, and some are missing; sequencing was by immunoSEQ multiplex PCR. The sample lists more than 55,000 clones; more than 70% were seen once. The sequencing input was PBMCs. These receptors all come from a woman younger than 35 in good health and CMV-seronegative.

The gene calls are TRBV28 and TRBJ2-3, with a possible D match to TRBD1 (5 bases). From germline, CDR1 is MDHEN and CDR2 SYDVKM. The CDR3 totals 14 residues. V lost 3 bases and J 4 bases, leaving 11 bases between the germline ends. CDR3 sequence: CASSFRQKADTQYF. Written as DNA, the CDR3 is TGTGCCAGCAGTTTTCGACAGAAGGCAGATACGCAGTATTTT.

CDR3: CASSKAGAPYEQYF. DNA of the CDR3: TGTGCCAGTAGTAAAGCGGGCGCCCCCTACGAGCAGTACTTC. The genes are TRBV19 and TRBJ2-7; perhaps TRBD2 as D (6 bases). The germline V gene encodes CDR1 LNHDA and CDR2 SQIVND (reference sequence). V was cut by 4 bases and J by 2 bases, with 12 bases left in between. The length of the CDR3 is 14 residues.

V usage is TRBV5-1 and J usage is TRBJ2-1; 9 nucleotides line up with TRBD2. Losses at the gene ends were 0 bases for V and 6 bases for J; bases not matched to a gene: 13. The germline V gene encodes CDR1 SGHRS and CDR2 YFSETQ. The CDR3 extends over 18 amino acids. CDR3 residues: CASSLEASAGGQGNEQFF. For the CDR3, the DNA is TGCGCCAGCAGCTTGGAGGCTTCAGCGGGGGGCCAAGGCAATGAGCAGTTCTTC.

The V gene is TRBV5-1, the J gene TRBJ2-3; 12 nucleotides line up with TRBD2. CDR3 length: 15 residues. Germline loops: CDR1 SGHRS, CDR2 YFSETQ. With V trimmed by 3 bases and J by 4 bases, 3 bases remained unmatched. The CDR3, as DNA: TGCGCCAGCAGCTCGGGACTAGCGGGTGCAGATACGCAGTATTTT. It translates to CASSSGLAGADTQYF.

The J gene is TRBJ1-3, the V gene TRBV30, with D unresolved. The germline V gene has CDR1 GTSNPN and CDR2 SVGIG (reference sequence). This CDR3 has 13 amino acids. Trimming stripped 1 base from V and 0 bases from J, with 4 bases between. The CDR3 DNA is TGTGCCTGGAGTGCCCGCTCTGGAAACACCATATATTTT. Amino acid sequence: CAWSARSGNTIYF.